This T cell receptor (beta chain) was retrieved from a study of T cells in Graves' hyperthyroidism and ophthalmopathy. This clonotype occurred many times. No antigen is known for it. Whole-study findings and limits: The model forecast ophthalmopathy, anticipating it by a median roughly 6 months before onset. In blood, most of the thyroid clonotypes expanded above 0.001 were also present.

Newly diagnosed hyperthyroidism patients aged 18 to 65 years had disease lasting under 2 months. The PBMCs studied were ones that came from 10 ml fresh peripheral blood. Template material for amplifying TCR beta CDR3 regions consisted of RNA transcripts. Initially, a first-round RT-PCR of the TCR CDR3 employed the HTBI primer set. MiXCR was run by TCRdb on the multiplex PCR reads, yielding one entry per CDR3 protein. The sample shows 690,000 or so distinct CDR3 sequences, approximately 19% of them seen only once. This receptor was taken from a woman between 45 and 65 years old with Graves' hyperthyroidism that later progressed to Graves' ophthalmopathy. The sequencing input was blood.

CDR3 sequence (DNA): TGCAGTGCCCCCGAGGGGACTAGCGGGCCCCACAATGAGCAGTTCTTC. Translation: CSAPEGTSGPHNEQFF. The chain recombines TRBV20-1 with TRBJ2-1; 12 bases map to TRBD2. V dropped 6 bases and J dropped 5; count of bases not matched to a gene: 11. This CDR3 has 16 amino acids. Per germline, CDR1 DFQATT and CDR2 SNEGSKA (reference sequence).